This TCR beta chain is from a study of cytomegalovirus exposure and HLA in healthy donors. Overall study: The 650 to 850 first-cohort repertoires and the 95 to 150 validation repertoires shared the same platform, a later analysis reported.

The V gene's germline CDR1 is SEHNR and CDR2 FQNEAQ (reference sequence). CDR3 length: 15 residues. V was trimmed by 11 bases and J by 8 bases, leaving 27 bases between them. A word on this clone: Its antigen is not known.

Study-wide results and limits: As was reported, the classifier diagnosed cytomegalovirus status with high specificity and sensitivity. The study put roughly 160 TCR beta chains on its list as cytomegalovirus-associated.

Measured with immunoSEQ multiplex PCR; TCRdb has only the in-frame clones, and not every one. The data hold some 48,000 clones, with roughly 88% observed a single time. The chain recombines TRBV7-9 with TRBJ1-2; D not certain. The clonotype was recovered from a woman aged 25 to 39 in good health and CMV-seronegative. The sequencing sample was made of PBMCs. The CDR3 sequence is CAAEGYSVENAGYTF. In nucleotides, the CDR3 is TGTGCCGCAGAGGGCTACAGTGTCGAAAACGCGGGCTACACCTTC.